The source of this T cell receptor (beta chain) is a study of T cell repertoires in cytomegalovirus infection. Overall study context: CMV epitopes that were recently identified and HLA-C-restricted were used alongside well-studied HLA-B-restricted ones. Study-wide findings and caveats: CMV-specific TCR beta clonotypes restricted by HLA-C were the ones dominating the ex vivo response. Public TCR beta family frequency separated CMV-and-HLA carriers, including in an independent cohort.

TCRdb independently ran MiXCR on the reads; one entry per CDR3 protein. The sample gives hundreds of thousands of distinct CDR3 sequences, 25% to 30% of which show up once; 15% to 20% is in the top ten. In regard to this clonotype: Its antigen is as yet unknown.

Germline V gives CDR1 SNHLY, CDR2 FYNNEI. This CDR3 region has 13 residues. V lost 8 bases to trimming and J lost 9 bases, with 17 bases between them. This chain connects TRBV2 to TRBJ1-5, with D perhaps TRBD1 (5 bases). This receptor was identified in a human donor in good health (CMV status not recorded). Some clones in this sample may be carry-over from other donors' samples. Source: cultured PBMCs, taken from culture after CMV antigen stimulation. The CDR3 loop is CASAWGGTMPQHF. The CDR3 nucleotides read TGTGCCAGCGCCTGGGGGGGGACGATGCCCCAGCATTTT.